This T cell receptor beta chain came from a study of PD-L1 blockade in urothelial cancer. For the study at large: Beginning at some point between 2012 and 2014, patients received atezolizumab, given as 1,200 mg intravenously every 3 weeks. Males with bladder-origin urothelial cancer made up about 85% of the roughly 29 patients.

The protocol was immunoSEQ multiplex PCR, while the TCRdb copy is restricted to in-frame clones and leaves out a portion. Here the sample spans tens of thousands of clones, 81% being singletons. As to time point: pretreatment peripheral blood. This CDR3 has 15 residues. Trimming stripped 5 bases from V and 3 bases from J, with 16 bases between. Germline V CDR1 and CDR2: SGHNT, YENEEA. This specimen was PBMCs, taken around atezolizumab (anti-PD-L1) treatment. The TCR comes from a man aged 70-80 years with urothelial cancer. The V gene is TRBV11-3, the J gene TRBJ1-1, with TRBD1 as a possible D gene (5 bases). CDR3 DNA sequence: TGTGCCAGCAGCCCCGGGGGAAGGGTCGACACTGAAGCTTTCTTT. It encodes CASSPGGRVDTEAFF.